One sample yielded the 15 T cell receptor beta chains listed below, sequenced in a study of cytomegalovirus exposure and HLA in healthy donors. Primers included in the PCR were 60 Vbeta and 13 Jbeta primers. Data came from immunoSEQ multiplex PCR; TCRdb stores just in-frame clones and leaves some out. The sample contains 100,000 to 150,000 clones, over 65% of which appear only once. What was sequenced was PBMCs. The receptors derive from a woman in her forties in good health and CMV-seronegative.

The chain uses TRBV4-1 and TRBJ2-2; 7 bases fit TRBD1. The germline gives CDR1 MGHRA, CDR2 YSYEKL. With 1 base clipped from V and 6 bases from J, the junction kept 8 bases outside the gene matches. This CDR3 has 16 residues. In nucleotides, the CDR3 is TGCGCCAGCAGCCAAGTAGGGGGCCCCCGCTCCGGGGAGCTGTTTTTT. Its translation: CASSQVGGPRSGELFF.

This CDR3 is CASSLRPTGEITEAFF. CDR3 in DNA: TGTGCCAGCAGCTTAAGGCCGACAGGGGAGATAACTGAAGCTTTCTTT. This chain connects TRBV7-9 to TRBJ1-1; 8 bases align to TRBD1. Germline trimming cut 2 bases from V and 5 bases from J; bases unmatched to any gene: 10. Germline V lookup: CDR1 SEHNR, CDR2 FQNEAQ (reference sequence). The CDR3 runs 16 residues.

CDR3 DNA sequence: TGTGCCAGCAGCTTACTCCAGCGGGTTAGCGGATTCTACAATGAGCAGTTCTTC. As protein: CASSLLQRVSGFYNEQFF. The genes are TRBV7-9 and TRBJ2-1; maybe TRBD2 (6 bases). V gave up 2 bases and J gave up 3 bases, with 20 bases separating them. Per the germline V gene, CDR1 is SEHNR and CDR2 is FQNEAQ (reference sequence). This CDR3 spans 18 amino acids.

The table lists this clone with a count of one. This chain connects TRBV7-2 to TRBJ2-3, with TRBD2 identical over 7 bases. The junction had 5 bases not matched to a gene; V was cut back by 3 bases and J by 2 bases. The germline V gene has CDR1 SGHTA and CDR2 FQGNSA. CDR3 length: 15 residues. The CDR3 DNA is TGTGCCAGCAGCTTCGGCGCGGGAGACACAGATACGCAGTATTTT. Amino acids: CASSFGAGDTDTQYF.

J is TRBJ1-4 and V is TRBV6-1; D perhaps matches TRBD1 (5 bases). The V gene's germline CDR1 is MNHNS and CDR2 SASEGT. Trimming took off 4 bases at V and 7 bases at J, with 10 bases between the two ends. The CDR3 has 13 residues. The CDR3 DNA is TGTGCCAGCAGTGTACCCGGGGGTGAAAAACTGTTTTTT. It specifies CASSVPGGEKLFF.

This CDR3 reads CASSFGRSYEQYF. Written as DNA, the CDR3 is TGTGCCAGCAGTTTCGGCAGGTCCTACGAGCAGTACTTC. The chain joins TRBV27 to TRBJ2-7; D is unresolved. Germline lookup yields CDR1 MNHEY and CDR2 SMNVEV (reference sequence). The V and J ends lost 3 bases and 1 base respectively, with 7 bases between them. The CDR3 sequence is 13 residues long.

The rearrangement links TRBV19 to TRBJ2-7, with TRBD1 matching over 8 bases. Looked up from germline, CDR1 is LNHDA and CDR2 is SQIVND (reference sequence). With V trimmed by 4 bases and J by 2 bases, 4 bases remained unmatched. This CDR3 comprises 14 residues. The CDR3 here is CASSRETGAYEQYF. The CDR3 DNA sequence: TGTGCCAGTAGTAGAGAGACAGGGGCCTACGAGCAGTACTTC.

The chain uses TRBV11-3 and TRBJ2-1; 7 nucleotides line up with TRBD2. Per the germline V gene, CDR1 is SGHNT and CDR2 is YENEEA. V gave up 1 base and J gave up 7 bases; unmatched junction bases: 7. This CDR3 has 15 residues. The CDR3 loop is CASSLAPGGGNEQFF. The DNA for the CDR3 is TGTGCCAGCAGCTTAGCGCCGGGAGGTGGGAATGAGCAGTTCTTC.

The gene calls are TRBV6-1 and TRBJ1-1; D perhaps matches TRBD1 (5 bases). Looked up from germline, CDR1 is MNHNS and CDR2 is SASEGT. The CDR3 totals 15 residues. The CDR3 protein is CAGAEMARANTEAFF. In DNA, the CDR3 is TGTGCAGGGGCGGAAATGGCGCGTGCGAACACTGAAGCTTTCTTT.

The V call is TRBV5-1, the J call TRBJ2-7; the match to TRBD2 covers 8 bases. Trimming removed 5 bases from V and 1 base from J; junction bases left unmatched: 8. CDR3 length: 15 residues. Germline CDR1 reads SGHRS; CDR2 reads YFSETQ. The CDR3 DNA reads TGCGCCAGCAGATACCTCCCGGGAGGGTCCTACGAGCAGTACTTC. Its protein is CASRYLPGGSYEQYF.

This CDR3 is CASSPRSDLSSYEQYF. The CDR3 DNA reads as TGTGCCAGCTCACCGAGGTCAGACCTAAGCTCCTACGAGCAGTACTTC. J is TRBJ2-7 and V is TRBV18; D not certain. Trimming left V 3 bases short and J 0 bases short, with 15 bases between. Per germline, CDR1 KGHSH and CDR2 LQKENI. This CDR3 has 16 residues. The variable domain in full, completed from reference TRBV18 and TRBJ2-7, reads NAGVMQNPRHLVRRRGQEARLRCSPMKGHSHVYWYRQLPEEGLKFMVYLQKENIIDESGMPKERFSAEFPKEGPSILRIQQVVRGDSAAYFCASSPRSDLSSYEQYFGPGTRLTVT.

This sequence joins TRBV28 and TRBJ2-7; 7 bases are shared with TRBD1. The J segment lost 2 bases and the V segment lost 3 bases, leaving 16 bases of the junction unmatched. The CDR3 is 18 amino acids. Germline-derived CDR1 and CDR2 are MDHEN and SYDVKM. CDR3 nucleotide sequence: TGTGCCAGCAGTTTTGTCGAGGGGGCCCACGCACAAACCTACGAGCAGTACTTC. It codes for CASSFVEGAHAQTYEQYF.

The CDR3 nucleotides are TGTGCCAGCAGAGACAGGTTATCCTCCTACGAGCAGTACTTC. It specifies CASRDRLSSYEQYF. The chain has TRBV2 and TRBJ2-7; D possibly corresponds to TRBD1 (6 bases). This CDR3 comprises 14 residues. Germline lookup yields CDR1 SNHLY and CDR2 FYNNEI. V dropped 6 bases and J dropped 0 bases, with 12 bases sitting between them.

The table lists this clone with a count of one. The rearrangement links TRBV29-1 to TRBJ1-5, with a possible D match to TRBD1 (5 bases). The CDR3 runs 15 residues. Deletions cut 7 bases from V and 2 bases from J, with 18 bases between. The V gene's germline CDR1 is SQVTM and CDR2 ANQGSEA. CDR3 residues: CSAPGGDPGNQPQHF. The CDR3 nucleotides are TGCAGCGCCCCCGGGGGAGACCCGGGCAATCAGCCCCAGCATTTT.

The gene calls are TRBV27 and TRBJ2-5; D possibly corresponds to TRBD2 (6 bases). V was trimmed by 0 bases and J by 4 bases, leaving 15 bases between them. Germline loops: CDR1 MNHEY, CDR2 SMNVEV (reference sequence). This CDR3 has 16 amino acids. Here the CDR3 reads CASSLSRGKLGETQYF. CDR3 DNA sequence: TGTGCCAGCAGTTTATCGCGCGGGAAGTTGGGAGAGACCCAGTACTTC.